One and the same sample provided the 20 T cell receptor beta chains below, sequenced in a study of beta chain features in type 1 diabetes. Study-wide points: Among all four CD4+ subsets, Type 1 diabetes patients had TCRB CDR3s that were moderately but significantly shorter.

Sequencing targeted expressed TCRB transcripts, as all isolated RNA had been reverse transcribed. The assay was immunoSEQ multiplex PCR, and TCRdb's table has in-frame clones only and misses some. The data hold about 650,000 clones, with 9.5% to 15% observed a single time. No antigen has been identified for these receptors. Sequencing input: naive CD4+ T cells from blood. The source of these receptors is a man aged 25 to 40 with type 1 diabetes.

The chain joins TRBV2 to TRBJ1-5; 9 bases are a match to TRBD1. The V gene end was trimmed by 8 bases and the J gene end by 1 base; junction bases not matched to a gene: 6. Germline V lookup: CDR1 SNHLY, CDR2 FYNNEI. The CDR3 sequence is 15 residues long. The CDR3 sequence: CASSWDRASNQPQHF. The CDR3 region has the DNA TGTGCCAGCTCGTGGGACAGGGCAAGCAATCAGCCCCAGCATTTT.

This clone was detected a few times. This sequence joins TRBV30 and TRBJ1-2; no reliable D call. Germline V lookup: CDR1 GTSNPN, CDR2 SVGIG (reference sequence). The CDR3 totals 15 residues. With 0 bases removed from V and 4 bases from J, the gap between germline ends came to 15 bases. CDR3: CAWSVPGGWAYGYTF. CDR3 coding DNA: TGTGCCTGGAGTGTACCAGGAGGGTGGGCCTATGGCTACACCTTC.

The V gene is TRBV7-6, the J gene TRBJ2-3; D gene unclear. This CDR3 contains 16 residues. Trimming took 1 base from V and 0 from J, leaving 11 bases between them. Germline V gene lookup returns CDR1 SGHVS and CDR2 FNYEAQ. The CDR3 DNA reads TGTGCCAGCAGCTTAGGGGCAGTAACTAGCACAGATACGCAGTATTTT. It yields the protein CASSLGAVTSTDTQYF.

The genes are TRBV5-1 and TRBJ1-5, with 9 bases lining up with TRBD1. Germline lookup yields CDR1 SGHRS and CDR2 YFSETQ. V dropped 3 bases and J dropped 4; count of bases not matched to a gene: 5. This CDR3 contains 15 residues. CDR3 nucleotides: TGCGCCAGCAGCTGGGGGACAGGGAGTAATCAGCCCCAGCATTTT. Translating gives CASSWGTGSNQPQHF. Combining the CDR3 with reference TRBV5-1 and TRBJ1-5 gives the whole variable domain KAGVTQTPRYLIKTRGQQVTLSCSPISGHRSVSWYQQTPGQGLQFLFEYFSETQRNKGNFPGRFSGRQFSNSRSEMNVSTLELGDSALYLCASSWGTGSNQPQHFGDGTRLSIL.

This clone showed up just a few times. One end of the junction does not line up with germline, which may come from a read error. The chain couples TRBV2 to TRBJ1-2; TRBD1 is a possible D gene (6 bases). The germline V gene encodes CDR1 SNHLY and CDR2 FYNNEI. The CDR3 sequence is 15 residues long. The CDR3 reads CASREETGPNYGYTF. The CDR3, as DNA: TGTGCCAGCAGGGAAGAGACAGGTCCTAACTATGGCTACACCTTC.

The rearrangement joins TRBV25-1 to TRBJ1-4; tentative D call: TRBD1 (6 bases). This CDR3 has 16 residues. The V gene's germline CDR1 is MGHDK and CDR2 SYGVNS. Trimming removed 9 bases at V and 0 bases at J, with 17 bases between. The CDR3, as DNA: TGTGCCAGTTCGATGGGGGCTTCTGCAACTAATGAAAAACTGTTTTTT. Translating it yields CASSMGASATNEKLFF.

This clone has just a few counts. The V call is TRBV27, the J call TRBJ2-1; D is unresolved. The CDR3 contains 16 residues. V was trimmed by 7 bases and J by 4 bases, leaving 20 bases between them. Germline CDR1 MNHEY, CDR2 SMNVEV (reference sequence). CDR3 residues: CASNHVSAAAYNEQFF. In DNA form, the CDR3 reads TGTGCCAGCAATCATGTATCGGCAGCCGCTTACAATGAGCAGTTCTTC.

This clone was detected a few times. This sample also contains other DNA sequences that code for the same CDR3. The gene calls are TRBV7-9 and TRBJ2-7; no clear D. CDR1 is SEHNR and CDR2 is FQNEAQ in the germline V gene (reference sequence). Trimming took 5 bases from V and 4 from J, leaving 9 bases between them. The CDR3 contains 12 residues. CDR3 in amino acids: CASSPDGYEQYF. The CDR3 DNA sequence: TGTGCCAGCAGCCCGGACGGATACGAGCAGTACTTC.

This clone has only a few counts. V and J are TRBV4-2 and TRBJ2-3; TRBD1 is a possible D gene (5 bases). With 4 bases removed from V and 4 bases from J, the gap between germline ends came to 12 bases. CDR1 and CDR2 from the germline V gene are LGHNA and YNFKEQ. There are 14 residues in the CDR3. DNA of the CDR3: TGTGCCAGCAGCCCAAGACAGAGTTCAGATACGCAGTATTTT. As protein: CASSPRQSSDTQYF.

The chain has TRBV9 and TRBJ2-3; a weak D match, TRBD2 (7 bases). V dropped 4 bases and J dropped 0 bases, with 12 bases sitting between them. The CDR3 totals 15 residues. Germline V gives CDR1 SGDLS, CDR2 YYNGEE. CDR3 sequence (DNA): TGTGCCAGCAGCTATCGGGGGGCAAGCACAGATACGCAGTATTTT. This gives the protein CASSYRGASTDTQYF.

The chain joins TRBV19 to TRBJ2-6, with unresolved D. CDR1 LNHDA and CDR2 SQIVND come from the germline V gene (reference sequence). The CDR3 is 13 residues long. Trimming pared 7 bases from V and 3 bases from J, leaving 7 bases between. The CDR3 bases are TGTGCCAGTATACCTGTTGGGGCCAACGTCCTGACTTTC. Amino acids: CASIPVGANVLTF.

In this sample, this clone turned up a few times. At the DNA level, this CDR3 is encoded by other sequences in the same sample as well. This chain links TRBV14 with TRBJ1-2; the D is unclear. V lost 0 bases to trimming and J lost 7 bases, with 6 bases between them. The CDR3 is 12 amino acids. Germline V gene lookup returns CDR1 SGHDN and CDR2 FVKESK. The chain's CDR3 is CASSQDRVGYTF. CDR3 bases: TGTGCCAGCAGCCAAGATCGGGTTGGCTACACCTTC.

The rearrangement joins TRBV6-1 to TRBJ2-5, with D possibly TRBD1 on 5 matching bases. The CDR3 spans 14 residues. Between the trimmed V and J ends, which lost 1 base and 4 bases, there was a span of 10 bases. In germline, CDR1 is MNHNS, CDR2 SASEGT. CDR3: CASSEVWGGETQYF. The DNA for the CDR3 is TGTGCCAGCAGTGAAGTTTGGGGCGGAGAGACCCAGTACTTC.

The V and J genes are TRBV27 and TRBJ1-6; TRBD1 matches 8 bases. This CDR3 is built from 15 residues. CDR1 is MNHEY and CDR2 is SMNVEV in the germline V gene (reference sequence). With V trimmed by 6 bases and J by 7 bases, 8 bases remained unmatched. CDR3 nucleotide sequence: TGTGCCAGCAGCCTACAGGGGGGGAGAAATTCACCCCTCCACTTT. It yields the protein CASSLQGGRNSPLHF.

This clone was counted between two and nine times. The chain is built from TRBV29-1 and TRBJ2-3, with D possibly TRBD1 on 5 matching bases. The CDR3 extends over 14 amino acids. Germline lookup yields CDR1 SQVTM and CDR2 ANQGSEA. V was shortened by 3 bases and J by 3 bases, with 13 bases between the two germline ends. CDR3 nucleotide sequence: TGCAGCGTTGATAGGCAGGGAAGTACAGATACGCAGTATTTT. Amino acids: CSVDRQGSTDTQYF.

This clone came up a few times. At the DNA level, this CDR3 is encoded by other sequences in the same sample as well. The chain employs TRBV2 and TRBJ1-5; perhaps TRBD1 as D (5 bases). Trimming stripped 2 bases from V and 4 bases from J, with 9 bases between. Germline CDR1 SNHLY, CDR2 FYNNEI. This CDR3 has 14 amino acids. The DNA for the CDR3 is TGTGCCAGCAGTGAATCAGGGCGAAATCAGCCCCAGCATTTT. Protein: CASSESGRNQPQHF.

This clone was seen only a few times. The V call is TRBV4-3, the J call TRBJ2-2, with TRBD1 matching 7 bases. V dropped 4 bases and J dropped 4; count of bases not matched to a gene: 3. The germline V gene encodes CDR1 LGHNA and CDR2 YSLEER. The CDR3 is 14 amino acids. The CDR3 region has the DNA TGCGCCAGCAGCCTGGGACAGCCCACCGGGGAGCTGTTTTTT. This gives the protein CASSLGQPTGELFF.

This clone appeared a few times. The gene calls are TRBV4-3 and TRBJ2-7; tentatively, D is TRBD1 or TRBD2 (6 bases each). The CDR3 has 15 residues. Per the germline V gene, CDR1 is LGHNA and CDR2 is YSLEER. Deletions cut 0 bases from V and 4 bases from J, with 13 bases between. CDR3 nucleotide sequence: TGCGCCAGCAGCCAAGAGGCGCAGGGGAGGTACGAGCAGTACTTC. This gives the protein CASSQEAQGRYEQYF.

This chain connects TRBV20-1 to TRBJ1-4; D gene ambiguous. The CDR3 has 11 amino acids. V was clipped by 6 bases and J by 4 bases, with 6 bases between them. Germline V gene data show CDR1 as DFQATT and CDR2 as SNEGSKA (reference sequence). CDR3 DNA sequence: TGCAGTGCGATCATTAATGAAAAACTGTTTTTT. This sequence encodes CSAIINEKLFF.

This clone was detected only a few times. The V call is TRBV7-9, the J call TRBJ1-5, with D possibly TRBD1 on 5 matching bases. The CDR3 loop spans 15 amino acids. The V gene lost 4 bases and the J gene lost 3 bases, with 13 bases spanning the gap. Germline V CDR1 and CDR2: SEHNR, FQNEAQ (reference sequence). In DNA form, the CDR3 reads TGTGCCAGCAGCTCAGAAGAGGGGTTCAATCAGCCCCAGCATTTT. This sequence encodes CASSSEEGFNQPQHF.